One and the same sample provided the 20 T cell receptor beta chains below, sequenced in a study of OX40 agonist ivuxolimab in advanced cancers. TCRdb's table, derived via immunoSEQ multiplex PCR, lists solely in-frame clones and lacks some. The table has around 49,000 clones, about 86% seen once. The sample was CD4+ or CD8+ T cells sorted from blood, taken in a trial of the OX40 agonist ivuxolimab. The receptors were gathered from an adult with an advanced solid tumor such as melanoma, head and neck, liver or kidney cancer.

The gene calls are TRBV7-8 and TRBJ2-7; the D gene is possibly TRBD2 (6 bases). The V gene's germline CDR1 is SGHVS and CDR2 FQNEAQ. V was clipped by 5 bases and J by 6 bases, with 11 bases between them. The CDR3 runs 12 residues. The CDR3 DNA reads TGTGCCAGCAGCCGCGGGGACGGCGAGCAGTACTTC. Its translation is CASSRGDGEQYF.

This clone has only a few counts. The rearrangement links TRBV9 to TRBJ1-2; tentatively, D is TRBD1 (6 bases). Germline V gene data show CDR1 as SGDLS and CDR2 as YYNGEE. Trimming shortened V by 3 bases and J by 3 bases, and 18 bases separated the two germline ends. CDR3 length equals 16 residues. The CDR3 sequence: CASSGLPRGSDYGYTF. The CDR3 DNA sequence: TGTGCCAGCAGCGGATTACCCAGGGGATCGGACTATGGCTACACCTTC.

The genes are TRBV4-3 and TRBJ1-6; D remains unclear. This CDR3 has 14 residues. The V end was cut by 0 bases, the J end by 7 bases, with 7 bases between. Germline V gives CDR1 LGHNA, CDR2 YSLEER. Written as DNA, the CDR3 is TGCGCCAGCAGCCAAGATCCCACGAATTCACCCCTCCACTTT. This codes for CASSQDPTNSPLHF.

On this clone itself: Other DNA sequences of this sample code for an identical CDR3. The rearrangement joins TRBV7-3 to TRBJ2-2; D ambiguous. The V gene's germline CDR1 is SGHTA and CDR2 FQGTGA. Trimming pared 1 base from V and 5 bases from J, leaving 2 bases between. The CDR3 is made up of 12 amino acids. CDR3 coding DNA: TGTGCCAGCAGCTTAAATACCGGGGAGCTGTTTTTT. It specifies CASSLNTGELFF. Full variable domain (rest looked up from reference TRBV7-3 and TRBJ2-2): GAGVSQTPSNKVTEKGKYVELRCDPISGHTALYWYRQSLGQGPEFLIYFQGTGAADDSGLPNDRFFAVRPEGSVSTLKIQRTERGDSAVYLCASSLNTGELFFGEGSRLTVL.

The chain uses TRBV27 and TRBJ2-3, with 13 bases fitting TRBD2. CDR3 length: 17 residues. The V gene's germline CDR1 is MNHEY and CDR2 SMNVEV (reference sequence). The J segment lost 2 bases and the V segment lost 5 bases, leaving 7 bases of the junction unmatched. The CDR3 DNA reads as TGTGCCAGCAGTCCAAGGACTAGCGGGGGCCTCACAGATACGCAGTATTTT. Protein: CASSPRTSGGLTDTQYF.

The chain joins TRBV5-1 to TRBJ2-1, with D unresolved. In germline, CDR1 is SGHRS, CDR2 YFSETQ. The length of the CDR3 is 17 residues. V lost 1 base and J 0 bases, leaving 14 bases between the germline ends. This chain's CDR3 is CASSLSWELSSYNEQFF. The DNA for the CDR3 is TGCGCCAGCAGCTTGAGTTGGGAATTAAGCTCCTACAATGAGCAGTTCTTC.

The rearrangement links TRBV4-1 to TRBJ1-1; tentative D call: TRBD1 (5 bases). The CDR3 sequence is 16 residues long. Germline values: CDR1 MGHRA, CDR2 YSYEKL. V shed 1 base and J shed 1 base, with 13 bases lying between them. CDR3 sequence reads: CASSQALGRENTEAFF. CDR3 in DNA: TGCGCCAGCAGCCAAGCTCTCGGCAGGGAGAACACTGAAGCTTTCTTT.

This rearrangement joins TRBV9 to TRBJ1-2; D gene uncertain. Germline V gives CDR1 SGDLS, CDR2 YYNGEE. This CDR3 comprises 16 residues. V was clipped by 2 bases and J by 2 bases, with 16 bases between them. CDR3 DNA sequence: TGTGCCAGCAGCGTCACCGGGAATGCGATCAACTATGGCTACACCTTC. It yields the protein CASSVTGNAINYGYTF.

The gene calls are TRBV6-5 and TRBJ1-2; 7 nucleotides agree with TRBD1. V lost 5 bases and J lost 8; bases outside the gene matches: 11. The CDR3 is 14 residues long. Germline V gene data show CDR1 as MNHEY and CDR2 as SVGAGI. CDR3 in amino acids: CASSSQGGSGGYTF. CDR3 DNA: TGTGCCAGCAGTAGTCAGGGGGGTTCGGGCGGCTACACCTTC.

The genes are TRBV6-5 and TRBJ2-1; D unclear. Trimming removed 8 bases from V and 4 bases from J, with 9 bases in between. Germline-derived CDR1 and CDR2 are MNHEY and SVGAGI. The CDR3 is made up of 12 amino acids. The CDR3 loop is CASGTAYNEQFF. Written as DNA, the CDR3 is TGTGCCAGCGGCACAGCTTACAATGAGCAGTTCTTC.

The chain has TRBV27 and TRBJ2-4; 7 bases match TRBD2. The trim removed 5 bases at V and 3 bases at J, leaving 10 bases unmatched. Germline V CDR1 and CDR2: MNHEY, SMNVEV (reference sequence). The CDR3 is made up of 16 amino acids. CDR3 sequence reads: CASSPESRGGKNIQYF. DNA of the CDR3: TGTGCCAGCAGTCCGGAGTCCCGCGGGGGCAAAAACATTCAGTACTTC.

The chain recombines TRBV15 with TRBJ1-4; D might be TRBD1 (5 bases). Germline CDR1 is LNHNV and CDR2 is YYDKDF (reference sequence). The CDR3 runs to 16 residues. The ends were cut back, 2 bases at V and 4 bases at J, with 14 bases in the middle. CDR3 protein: CATSRHRDRLNEKLFF. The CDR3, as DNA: TGTGCCACCAGCAGACACCGGGACCGACTTAATGAAAAACTGTTTTTT.

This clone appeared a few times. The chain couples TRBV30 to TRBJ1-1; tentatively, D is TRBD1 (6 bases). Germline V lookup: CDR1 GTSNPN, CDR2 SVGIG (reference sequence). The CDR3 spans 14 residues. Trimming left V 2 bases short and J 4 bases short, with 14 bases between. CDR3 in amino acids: CAWSQNRGATEAFF. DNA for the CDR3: TGTGCCTGGAGTCAAAACCGGGGGGCCACTGAAGCTTTCTTT.

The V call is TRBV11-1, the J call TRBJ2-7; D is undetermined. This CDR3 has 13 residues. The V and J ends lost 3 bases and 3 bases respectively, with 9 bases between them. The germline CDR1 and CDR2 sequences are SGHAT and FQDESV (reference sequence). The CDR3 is CASSLGSLYEQYF. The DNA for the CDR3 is TGTGCCAGCAGCTTGGGCAGTCTCTACGAGCAGTACTTC.

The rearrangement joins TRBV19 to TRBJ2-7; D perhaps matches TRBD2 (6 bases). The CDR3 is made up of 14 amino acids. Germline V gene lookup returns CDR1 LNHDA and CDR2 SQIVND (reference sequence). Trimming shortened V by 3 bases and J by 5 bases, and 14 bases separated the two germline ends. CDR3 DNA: TGTGCCAGTAGTATCGCGGGGAACGGAGACGAGCAGTACTTC. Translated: CASSIAGNGDEQYF.

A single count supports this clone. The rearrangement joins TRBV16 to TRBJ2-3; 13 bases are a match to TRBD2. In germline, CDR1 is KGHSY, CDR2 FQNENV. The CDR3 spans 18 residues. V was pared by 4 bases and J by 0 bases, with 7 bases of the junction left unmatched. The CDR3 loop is CASSLTSGGIPSTDTQYF. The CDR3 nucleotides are TGTGCCAGCAGCCTGACTAGCGGGGGGATCCCTAGCACAGATACGCAGTATTTT.

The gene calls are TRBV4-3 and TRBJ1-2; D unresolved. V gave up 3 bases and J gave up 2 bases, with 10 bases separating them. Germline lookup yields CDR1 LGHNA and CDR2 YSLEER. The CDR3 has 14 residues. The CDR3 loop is CASSQRGPNYGYTF. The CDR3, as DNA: TGCGCCAGCAGCCAGAGAGGACCAAACTATGGCTACACCTTC.

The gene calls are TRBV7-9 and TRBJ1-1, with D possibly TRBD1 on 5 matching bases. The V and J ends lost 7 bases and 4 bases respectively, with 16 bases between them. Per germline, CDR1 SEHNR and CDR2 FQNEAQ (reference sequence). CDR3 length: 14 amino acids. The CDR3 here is CASTWGGRPTEAFF. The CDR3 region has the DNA TGTGCCAGCACCTGGGGGGGGAGGCCCACTGAAGCTTTCTTT.

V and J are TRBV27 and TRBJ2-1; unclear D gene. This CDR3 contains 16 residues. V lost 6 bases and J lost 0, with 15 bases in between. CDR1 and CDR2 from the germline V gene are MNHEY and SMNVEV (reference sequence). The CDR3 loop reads CASSAIPSGSYNEQFF. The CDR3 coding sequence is TGTGCCAGCAGCGCAATCCCTTCTGGCTCCTACAATGAGCAGTTCTTC.

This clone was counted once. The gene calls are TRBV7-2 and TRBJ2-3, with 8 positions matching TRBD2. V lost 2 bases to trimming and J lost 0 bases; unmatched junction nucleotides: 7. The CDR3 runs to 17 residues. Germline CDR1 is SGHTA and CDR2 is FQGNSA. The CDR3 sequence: CASSLPPSGLSTDTQYF. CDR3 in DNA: TGTGCCAGCAGCTTACCTCCTAGCGGGCTAAGCACAGATACGCAGTATTTT.